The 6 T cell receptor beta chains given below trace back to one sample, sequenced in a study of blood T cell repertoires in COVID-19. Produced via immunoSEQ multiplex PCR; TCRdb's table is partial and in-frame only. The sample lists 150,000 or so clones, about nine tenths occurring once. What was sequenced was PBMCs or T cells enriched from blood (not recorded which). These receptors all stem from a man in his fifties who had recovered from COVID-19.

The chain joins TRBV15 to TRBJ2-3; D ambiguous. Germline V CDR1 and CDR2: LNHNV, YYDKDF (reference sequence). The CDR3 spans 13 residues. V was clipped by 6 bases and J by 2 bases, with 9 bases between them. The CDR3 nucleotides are TGTGCCACCAGACAGATTGACACAGATACGCAGTATTTT. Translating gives CATRQIDTDTQYF.

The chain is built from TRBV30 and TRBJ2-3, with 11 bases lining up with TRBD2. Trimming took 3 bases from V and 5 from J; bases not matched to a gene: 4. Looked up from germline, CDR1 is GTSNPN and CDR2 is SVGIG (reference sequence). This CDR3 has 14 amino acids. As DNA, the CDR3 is TGTGCCTGGAGCCGACTAGCGGGAATAGATACGCAGTATTTT. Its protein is CAWSRLAGIDTQYF. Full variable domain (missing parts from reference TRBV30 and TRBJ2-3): SQTIHQWPATLVQPVGSPLSLECTVEGTSNPNLYWYRQAAGRGLQLLFYSVGIGQISSEVPQNLSASRPQDRQFILSSKKLLLSDSGFYLCAWSRLAGIDTQYFGPGTRLTVL.

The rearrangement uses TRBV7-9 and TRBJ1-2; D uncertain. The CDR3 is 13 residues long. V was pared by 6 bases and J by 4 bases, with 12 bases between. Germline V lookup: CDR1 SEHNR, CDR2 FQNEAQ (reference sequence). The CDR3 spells CASSSGVIYGYTF. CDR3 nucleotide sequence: TGTGCCAGCAGTAGCGGGGTTATCTATGGCTACACCTTC.

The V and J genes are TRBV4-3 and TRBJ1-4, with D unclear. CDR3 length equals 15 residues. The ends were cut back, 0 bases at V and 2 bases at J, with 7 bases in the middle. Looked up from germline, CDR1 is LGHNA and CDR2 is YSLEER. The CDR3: CASSQDKETNEKLFF. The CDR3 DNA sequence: TGCGCCAGCAGCCAAGATAAAGAGACTAATGAAAAACTGTTTTTT.

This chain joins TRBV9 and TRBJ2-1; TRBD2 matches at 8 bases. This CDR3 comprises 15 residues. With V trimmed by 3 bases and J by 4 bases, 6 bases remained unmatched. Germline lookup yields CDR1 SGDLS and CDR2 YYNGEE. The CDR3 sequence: CASSADGTRYNEQFF. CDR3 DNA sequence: TGTGCCAGCAGCGCCGACGGGACTAGGTACAATGAGCAGTTCTTC.

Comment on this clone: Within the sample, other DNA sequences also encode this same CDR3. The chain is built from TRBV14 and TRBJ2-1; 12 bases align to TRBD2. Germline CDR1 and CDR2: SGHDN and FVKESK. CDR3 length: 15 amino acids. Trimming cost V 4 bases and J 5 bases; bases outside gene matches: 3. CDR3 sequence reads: CASSPLAGGNNEQFF. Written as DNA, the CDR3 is TGTGCCAGCAGCCCACTAGCGGGAGGAAACAATGAGCAGTTCTTC.